This record concerns one T cell receptor (beta chain) sequence. This entry belongs to a study of cytotoxic CD8 clonotypes in ibrutinib-treated CLL. Study as a whole: Among the patients, around ten presented as relapsed/refractory and about 14 as treatment-naive; fewer than 18 showed unmutated IGHV. Among patients, around 25 responded partially and 2 completely; about 14 then stayed remitted and roughly 12 progressed after median about six years. Response sampling took place at median around 12 months of treatment, range 6 to 36.

The assay was immunoSEQ multiplex PCR, and TCRdb's table has in-frame clones only and misses some. Here the sample spans some 10,000 clones, approximately 80% being singletons. This CDR3 has 14 residues. V lost 11 bases, J lost 3 bases, and 9 bases stayed unmatched. The germline CDR1 and CDR2 sequences are SNHLY and FYNNEI. V usage is TRBV2 and J usage is TRBJ2-2, with TRBD2 matching over 7 bases. The sequence derives from a human donor with chronic lymphocytic leukemia. The sequencing here drew on PBMCs, taken at disease progression, from a patient treated with ibrutinib. CDR3 loop: CASRLAVYTGELFF. CDR3 nucleotide sequence: TGTGCCTCACGGCTAGCGGTCTACACCGGGGAGCTGTTTTTT.